One and the same sample provided the 11 T cell receptor beta chains below, sequenced in a study of T cells after yellow fever vaccination. TCRdb re-called the 5' RACE reads through MiXCR, storing one row per CDR3 protein. The sample lists about 240,000 distinct CDR3 sequences, 6.9% seen once, with approximately 0.85% in the top ten. Sample: CD4+ T cells sorted from PBMCs, taken 15 days after the yellow fever booster vaccination. Receptors were obtained from a man aged 25-45 years who received the YFV17D yellow fever vaccine.

This clonotype showed up just a few times. The J gene is TRBJ2-1, the V gene TRBV6-2 or TRBV6-3; D ambiguous. Germline V gives CDR1 MNHEY, CDR2 SVGEGT. Trimming removed 5 bases from V and 9 bases from J, with 17 bases in between. The CDR3 is 14 amino acids. DNA for the CDR3: TGTGCCAGCAGTCCGCAGGAGTTGTCTTTTGAGCAGTTCTTC. Residues: CASSPQELSFEQFF.

This clonotype appeared many times. The CDR3 protein is CASSLEAGNQPQHF. Here the CDR3 DNA reads TGTGCCAGCAGCTTAGAGGCTGGGAATCAGCCCCAGCATTTT. This chain joins TRBV7-2 and TRBJ1-5; D is uncertain. Germline loops: CDR1 SGHTA, CDR2 FQGNSA. The CDR3 runs to 14 residues. Trimming removed 1 base at V and 4 bases at J, with 8 bases between.

This clonotype occurred many times. The chain employs TRBV11-1 and TRBJ2-1; possibly TRBD1 for D (5 bases). The V gene's germline CDR1 is SGHAT and CDR2 FQDESV (reference sequence). The CDR3 runs to 14 residues. Trimming removed 2 bases at V and 7 bases at J, with 12 bases between. The CDR3 nucleotides are TGTGCCAGCAGCTTATATATGGGGCGAAATGAGCAGTTCTTC. Protein: CASSLYMGRNEQFF.

This clonotype turned up a few times. The V call is TRBV29-1, the J call TRBJ2-3; D may be TRBD2 (6 bases). Germline V gene data show CDR1 as SQVTM and CDR2 as ANQGSEA. CDR3 size: 11 residues. The V end lost 8 bases, the J end lost 9 bases, and 15 bases lay between the germline ends. The CDR3 DNA follows: TGCAGCATCGGATCGCGGGGAACGCAGTATTTT. This gives the protein CSIGSRGTQYF.

This clonotype was seen at least ten times. The chain combines TRBV28 with TRBJ2-4; 10 bases line up with TRBD1. The CDR3 extends over 15 amino acids. Losses at the gene ends were 6 bases for V and 7 bases for J; bases not matched to a gene: 9. CDR1 is MDHEN, CDR2 SYDVKM, per germline. In DNA, the CDR3 is TGTGCCAGCAGCCCGACAGGGGGCGGGTGGAACATTCAGTACTTC. Amino acids: CASSPTGGGWNIQYF.

This clonotype was seen many times. V gene TRBV7-2 combines with J gene TRBJ2-7; D not resolved. V was pared by 6 bases and J by 2 bases, with 11 bases between. The CDR3 is 13 residues long. The germline V gene has CDR1 SGHTA and CDR2 FQGNSA. This CDR3 is CASSSGLTYEQYF. CDR3 DNA sequence: TGTGCCAGCAGTTCCGGTCTAACCTACGAGCAGTACTTC. Complete variable domain (other parts from reference TRBV7-2 and TRBJ2-7): GAGVSQSPSNKVTEKGKDVELRCDPISGHTALYWYRQSLGQGLEFLIYFQGNSAPDKSGLPSDRFSAERTGGSVSTLTIQRTQQEDSAVYLCASSSGLTYEQYFGPGTRLTVT.

This clonotype was observed at least ten times. This chain joins TRBV4-3 and TRBJ2-3; TRBD1 matches 11 bases. This CDR3 has 14 residues. Trimming cost V 2 bases and J 8 bases; bases outside gene matches: 3. In germline, CDR1 is LGHNA, CDR2 YSLEER. CDR3: CASSQTGTGGTQYF. CDR3 nucleotides: TGCGCCAGCAGCCAAACCGGGACAGGGGGTACGCAGTATTTT.

This clonotype was seen ten or more times. The V gene is TRBV14, the J gene TRBJ1-4; D remains unclear. V dropped 1 base and J dropped 4 bases, with 7 bases sitting between them. The germline V gene has CDR1 SGHDN and CDR2 FVKESK. The CDR3 runs 14 residues. Written as DNA, the CDR3 is TGTGCCAGCAGCCAAGCCCAGCGTAATGAAAAACTGTTTTTT. It translates to CASSQAQRNEKLFF.

This clonotype occurred a few times. CDR3 sequence (DNA): TGTGCCAGCAGCGCGGGGGGGGCCGCGTACTTC. It yields the protein CASSAGGAAYF. V usage is TRBV7-2 and J usage is TRBJ2-7; 9 bases fit TRBD2. After removal of 5 bases from V and 12 bases from J, the junction contained 5 bases not matched to a gene. The CDR3 is 11 amino acids. The germline gives CDR1 SGHTA, CDR2 FQGNSA.

This clonotype was seen at least ten times. The junction departs from germline at one end; a sequencing error may be responsible. The CDR3 bases are TGTGCCAGCACCTTAGTTGGGACAGGGGAAAATGAGCAGTTCTTC. Its protein is CASTLVGTGENEQFF. The chain couples TRBV7-2 to TRBJ2-1, with 10 positions matching TRBD1. The CDR3 is made up of 15 amino acids. The germline gives CDR1 SGHTA, CDR2 FQGNSA.

J is TRBJ2-5 and V is TRBV6-1, with 8 bases fitting TRBD1. The trim removed 3 bases at V and 4 bases at J, leaving 4 bases unmatched. CDR3 size: 14 residues. Germline CDR1 reads MNHNS; CDR2 reads SASEGT. This chain's CDR3 is CASSDRGRGETQYF. CDR3 DNA sequence: TGTGCCAGCAGTGACAGGGGGCGCGGAGAGACCCAGTACTTC.